These T cell receptor beta chains were read from a single sample in a study of cytomegalovirus exposure and HLA in healthy donors. Sequencing was performed with immunoSEQ multiplex PCR; in TCRdb, only in-frame clones are kept and a portion is missing. The data contain about 43,000 clones, 60% to 70% of them singletons. The specimen was PBMCs. The receptors come from a man in his 60s in good health and CMV-seropositive. Both conserved end residues are part of each CDR3.

>15|TRBV5-1
CASRSSGSSYNEQFF
>17|TRBV18
CASSPSDRDLSNQPQHF
>14|TRBV2
CASRVDLAKNIQYF
>13|TRBV29-1
CSARVVAVPEAFF
>14|TRBV30
CAWSVTGGGEKLFF
>16|TRBV19
CASRNQSGQRGNTIYF
>15|TRBV30
CAWSRSGSGYNEQFF
>11|TRBV20-1
CGARGAETQYF
>14|TRBV29-1
CSVQADRSGEKLFF
>14|TRBV5-1
CASQGGIYGTEAFF
>13|TRBV11-2
CASSLLGGDTQYF
>14|TRBV6-5
CASSRTPGTDTQYF
>17|TRBV5-5
CASSLGIAGIYNQPQHF
>15|TRBV6-7
CASSYPTGLGETQYF
>14|TRBV11-1
CASSLGSGVSEAFF
>11|TRBV20-1
CSAPPNTEAFF
>15|TRBV4-3
CASSPRGRGETEAFF
>13|TRBV6-5
CASRKDTDYEQYF
>13|TRBV7-2
CASSPRLAGEQFF
>15|TRBV4-3
CASSQGTEGGYGYTF
>19|TRBV11-2
CASSSIGLAGGLRTDTQYF
>12|TRBV5-6
CASSKTGYEQYF
>16|TRBV18
CASSPPGTSGSYEQYF
>14|TRBV28
CASRKGLYNQPQHF
>14|TRBV7-9
CASAQTGGRDEQYF
>12|TRBV27
CASSLRRGTQYF
>15|TRBV19
CASSKVDRLNTEAFF
>14|TRBV7-2
CASPPTWPGDGYTF
>14|TRBV7-9
CASSSGTGSYEQYF
>13|TRBV25-1
CASRAGRCTEAFF
>13|TRBV27
CASSKRFTGELFF
>14|TRBV10-1
CASSESVWANEQFF
>14|TRBV7-2
CASSLTDYTGELFF
>12|TRBV7-7
CASSSPGGEQYF
>15|TRBV27
CASRLDSQGTGELFF
>15|TRBV27
CASSLEGRSNQPQHF
>15|TRBV14
CASSPPGYSSYEQYF
>17|TRBV7-2
CASSLRVLAGGKTEQFF
>14|TRBV2
CASMREGWSNEQFF
>15|TRBV28
CASSRTGPLGDTQYF
>16|TRBV4-3
CASSQATAGGTDTQYF
>16|TRBV4-3
CASSQDLVQGNYGYTF
>14|TRBV7-2
CASSRDRSSYEQYF